A single sample is the source of the 24 T cell receptor beta chains below, sequenced in a study of shared clonotypes between healthy human individuals. Measured with immunoSEQ multiplex PCR; TCRdb has only the in-frame clones, and not every one. The sample holds around 1.9 million clones; 93% are singletons and the top ten take over 1.5%. Cells designated naive CD8 were CD45RO-negative and were positively selected for CCR7, with terminally differentiated effector memory CD45RA+ cells excluded. Sequenced input: naive CD8+ T cells from PBMCs. These receptors were collected from a man younger than 35 in good health. Some clones in this sample may be carry-over from other donors' samples.

J is TRBJ2-5 and V is TRBV5-1; D ambiguous. This CDR3 contains 15 residues. Germline V gene sequence: CDR1 SGHRS, CDR2 YFSETQ. Trimming stripped 0 bases from V and 3 bases from J, with 12 bases between. Here the CDR3 DNA reads TGCGCCAGCAGCTTGGGCCAAGCCTCTAAAGAGACCCAGTACTTC. Translating gives CASSLGQASKETQYF. Complete variable domain (other parts from reference TRBV5-1 and TRBJ2-5): KAGVTQTPRYLIKTRGQQVTLSCSPISGHRSVSWYQQTPGQGLQFLFEYFSETQRNKGNFPGRFSGRQFSNSRSEMNVSTLELGDSALYLCASSLGQASKETQYFGPGTRLLVL.

The chain employs TRBV5-6 and TRBJ2-7; 7 bases agree with TRBD1. J lost 1 base, V lost 1 base, and 2 bases had no gene match. In germline, CDR1 is SGHDT, CDR2 YYEEEE. The CDR3 runs 14 residues. The CDR3 sequence is CASSLKDRSYEQYF. In nucleotides, the CDR3 is TGTGCCAGCAGCTTGAAGGACAGGTCCTACGAGCAGTACTTC.

The V call is TRBV7-9, the J call TRBJ2-7; D remains unclear. Trimming removed 5 bases from V and 2 bases from J, with 13 bases in between. This CDR3 has 14 residues. The germline CDR1 and CDR2 sequences are SEHNR and FQNEAQ (reference sequence). The CDR3, as DNA: TGTGCCAGCAGCGTCGACTTTCGACCCTACGAGCAGTACTTC. Translation: CASSVDFRPYEQYF.

The V call is TRBV4-1, the J call TRBJ1-4; no definite D call. The ends were cut back, 6 bases at V and 8 bases at J, with 19 bases in the middle. The CDR3 covers 15 residues. The germline V gene has CDR1 MGHRA and CDR2 YSYEKL. CDR3 DNA: TGCGCCAGCAGTCGCCGATCTACCCTGGGGGAAAAACTGTTTTTT. This gives the protein CASSRRSTLGEKLFF.

This chain links TRBV11-1 with TRBJ2-7; 16 bases match TRBD2. The germline V gene has CDR1 SGHAT and CDR2 FQDESV (reference sequence). J gave up 5 bases and V 5 bases, and 12 bases lay outside the gene matches. This CDR3 is 18 amino acids long. Written as DNA, the CDR3 is TGTGCCAGCAGCACTAGAACCGGGACTAGCGGGAGGGCTAACGAGCAGTACTTC. It specifies CASSTRTGTSGRANEQYF.

The rearrangement joins TRBV28 to TRBJ2-1; 13 bases agree with TRBD2. The V and J ends lost 5 bases and 7 bases, in that order; junction bases with no gene match: 5. Germline V lookup: CDR1 MDHEN, CDR2 SYDVKM. The CDR3 is 15 residues long. CDR3 in amino acids: CASSPTSGRANEQFF. Here the CDR3 DNA reads TGTGCCAGCAGTCCAACTAGCGGGAGGGCGAATGAGCAGTTCTTC.

In this sample, this clone turned up once. CDR3 coding DNA: TGTGCCAGCAGTGTATTAGGCCCTCCCTACGAGCAGTACTTC. As protein: CASSVLGPPYEQYF. The chain employs TRBV6-1 and TRBJ2-7; D is ambiguous. Trimming took 4 bases from V and 2 from J, leaving 12 bases between them. This CDR3 contains 14 residues. CDR1 MNHNS and CDR2 SASEGT come from the germline V gene.

The count of this clone is one. The sample has other DNA sequences that encode this CDR3 too. V and J are TRBV28 and TRBJ2-7, with 12 bases matching TRBD2. V trimming: 3 bases; J trimming: 3 bases; junction bases outside the gene matches: 3. Per germline, CDR1 MDHEN and CDR2 SYDVKM. This CDR3 comprises 15 residues. Written as DNA, the CDR3 is TGTGCCAGCAGTTTCGGACTAGCGGGGTACTACGAGCAGTACTTC. The encoded protein is CASSFGLAGYYEQYF.

The gene calls are TRBV15 and TRBJ1-5, with D unclear. V dropped 0 bases and J dropped 9 bases, with 18 bases sitting between them. There are 16 residues in the CDR3. Germline CDR1 is LNHNV and CDR2 is YYDKDF (reference sequence). CDR3 coding DNA: TGTGCCACCAGCAGAGATGTCGGCCCTGGGATATTGCCCCAGCATTTT. Its protein is CATSRDVGPGILPQHF. Variable domain in full (rest from reference TRBV15 and TRBJ1-5): DAMVIQNPRYQVTQFGKPVTLSCSQTLNHNVMYWYQQKSSQAPKLLFHYYDKDFNNEADTPDNFQSRRPNTSFCFLDIRSPGLGDTAMYLCATSRDVGPGILPQHFGDGTRLSIL.

The sample holds one count of this clone. This chain uses TRBV19 with TRBJ1-1; no firm D call. The CDR3 runs to 13 residues. With 3 bases removed from V and 5 bases from J, the gap between germline ends came to 10 bases. Per germline, CDR1 LNHDA and CDR2 SQIVND (reference sequence). The CDR3 sequence: CASSIPPNTEAFF. CDR3 DNA: TGTGCCAGTAGTATCCCGCCGAATACTGAAGCTTTCTTT.

The genes are TRBV4-1 and TRBJ1-4; D perhaps matches TRBD1 (6 bases). The V gene's germline CDR1 is MGHRA and CDR2 YSYEKL. V was pared by 0 bases and J by 8 bases, with 19 bases between. The CDR3 runs 17 residues. As DNA, the CDR3 is TGCGCCAGCAGCCAAGATCTCGGGGGAAGGGGGAGGGAAAAACTGTTTTTT. It encodes CASSQDLGGRGREKLFF.

This clone was detected once. The CDR3 reads CASSYGGETYEQYF. DNA for the CDR3: TGCGCCAGCAGCTACGGAGGAGAGACCTACGAGCAGTACTTC. J is TRBJ2-7 and V is TRBV5-1; TRBD2 is a possible D gene (5 bases). Trimming removed 3 bases from V and 2 bases from J, with 12 bases in between. Germline V gene data show CDR1 as SGHRS and CDR2 as YFSETQ. This CDR3 has 14 residues.

V usage is TRBV29-1 and J usage is TRBJ1-2; 10 bases align to TRBD1. The CDR3 has 14 amino acids. Losses at the gene ends were 6 bases for V and 6 bases for J; bases not matched to a gene: 10. From germline, CDR1 is SQVTM and CDR2 ANQGSEA. Written as DNA, the CDR3 is TGCAGCGTAGCGGGACAGGGGAAGGTTGATGGCTACACCTTC. Protein sequence: CSVAGQGKVDGYTF.

V and J are TRBV6-5 and TRBJ1-1, with D possibly being TRBD1 (5 bases). This CDR3 is built from 14 residues. Germline V gene data show CDR1 as MNHEY and CDR2 as SVGAGI. Trimming removed 7 bases at V and 1 base at J, with 13 bases between. CDR3 protein: CASTNRGANTEAFF. In DNA, the CDR3 is TGTGCCAGCACCAACCGGGGCGCGAACACTGAAGCTTTCTTT.

The DNA for the CDR3 is TGTGCCAGCAGTTTATTACGGGATAGCGGTTCCACAGATACGCAGTATTTT. Translation gives CASSLLRDSGSTDTQYF. The chain joins TRBV27 to TRBJ2-3; D possibly corresponds to TRBD2 (6 bases). Trimming removed 1 base at V and 2 bases at J, with 16 bases between. This CDR3 has 17 amino acids. Per the germline V gene, CDR1 is MNHEY and CDR2 is SMNVEV (reference sequence).

The CDR3: CASSGGMEPQHF. CDR3 bases: TGTGCCAGCAGCGGAGGGATGGAGCCCCAGCATTTT. The chain links TRBV2 to TRBJ1-5, with D hard to call. Germline lookup yields CDR1 SNHLY and CDR2 FYNNEI. V lost 6 bases and J 8 bases, leaving 11 bases between the germline ends. This CDR3 contains 12 residues.

The rearrangement links TRBV27 to TRBJ1-1; D is possibly TRBD1 (5 bases). The CDR3 runs 16 residues. Per germline, CDR1 MNHEY and CDR2 SMNVEV (reference sequence). Trimming left V 5 bases short and J 3 bases short, with 19 bases between. In nucleotides, the CDR3 is TGTGCCAGCAGTCCCTCAGTGGGGGAGACGGACACTGAAGCTTTCTTT. Translated: CASSPSVGETDTEAFF.

Notes on this clone: The sample contains more than one DNA sequence encoding this CDR3. The gene calls are TRBV4-1 and TRBJ2-7, with a possible D match to TRBD1 (8 bases). CDR3 length equals 15 residues. Germline V gives CDR1 MGHRA, CDR2 YSYEKL. V was cut by 0 bases and J by 4 bases, with 13 bases left in between. The CDR3 region is CASSQDRGRGYEQYF. CDR3 DNA: TGCGCCAGCAGCCAAGACAGGGGGCGGGGGTACGAGCAGTACTTC.

This clone was observed a handful of times. The identical CDR3 is also encoded by other nucleotide sequences in the sample. V usage is TRBV10-1 and J usage is TRBJ1-1; D unclear. From germline, CDR1 is WNHNN and CDR2 SYGVQD (reference sequence). There are 12 residues in the CDR3. Between the trimmed V and J ends, which lost 2 bases and 5 bases, there was a span of 6 bases. This CDR3 is CASSEGRTEAFF. For the CDR3, the DNA is TGCGCCAGCAGTGAGGGGAGGACTGAAGCTTTCTTT.

This sequence joins TRBV15 and TRBJ2-5; D might be TRBD2 (5 bases). Trimming cost V 5 bases and J 11 bases, with 24 bases left between them. The length of the CDR3 is 15 residues. Germline loops: CDR1 LNHNV, CDR2 YYDKDF (reference sequence). CDR3 DNA: TGTGCCACCAGCCCGAGACTAAGGATTTCTGTGGAGCAGTACTTC. Amino acid sequence: CATSPRLRISVEQYF. The full variable domain, with the rest looked up from reference TRBV15 and TRBJ2-5, is DAMVIQNPRYQVTQFGKPVTLSCSQTLNHNVMYWYQQKSSQAPKLLFHYYDKDFNNEADTPDNFQSRRPNTSFCFLDIRSPGLGDTAMYLCATSPRLRISVEQYFGPGTRLLVL.

The rearrangement uses TRBV19 and TRBJ2-7, with TRBD2 matching over 9 bases. V lost 3 bases and J lost 4; bases outside the gene matches: 4. Looked up from germline, CDR1 is LNHDA and CDR2 is SQIVND (reference sequence). The CDR3 contains 14 residues. CDR3 amino acids: CASSITTSGYEQYF. The DNA for the CDR3 is TGTGCCAGTAGTATCACGACTAGCGGATACGAGCAGTACTTC.

The chain recombines TRBV30 with TRBJ1-2; 7 nucleotides match TRBD1. This CDR3 spans 20 amino acids. Germline CDR1 is GTSNPN and CDR2 is SVGIG (reference sequence). V lost 2 bases to trimming and J lost 8 bases; unmatched junction nucleotides: 29. Written as DNA, the CDR3 is TGTGCCTGGAGTCAACCCCGCGGCGAGCAACAGCAGACAGGGACGGCGGGCTACACCTTC. Translation: CAWSQPRGEQQQTGTAGYTF.

The rearrangement links TRBV5-5 to TRBJ2-3; D remains ambiguous. The V gene's germline CDR1 is SGHKS and CDR2 YYEKEE (reference sequence). The V end lost 0 bases, the J end lost 2 bases, and 4 bases lay between the germline ends. This CDR3 spans 13 amino acids. As DNA, the CDR3 is TGTGCCAGCAGCTTGGAGTCCACAGATACGCAGTATTTT. It yields the protein CASSLESTDTQYF.

The chain joins TRBV29-1 to TRBJ2-3, with D unresolved. In germline, CDR1 is SQVTM, CDR2 ANQGSEA. The CDR3 has 15 residues. V was cut by 7 bases and J by 0 bases, with 17 bases left in between. This CDR3 reads CSAAPLRPSTDTQYF. The DNA for the CDR3 is TGCAGCGCTGCCCCACTCCGACCAAGCACAGATACGCAGTATTTT.